This is a list of T cell receptor beta chains from one sample in a study of CD8 T cells in ankylosing spondylitis. TCRdb re-called the 5' RACE reads with MiXCR, one entry per CDR3 protein. Of around 490,000 distinct CDR3 sequences in the sample, over 4% are singletons; the top ten hold roughly 3.3%. Input material: blood, either unsorted or a sorted T cell fraction (not recorded which). The receptors were gathered from a male donor with ankylosing spondylitis. The CDR3 runs from the conserved cysteine through the conserved F or W. A D gene is named only where the DNA matches it firmly. Only part of the rows carry a size: once, few, many, or a class if the clone is expanded.

len	v_gene	d_gene	j_gene	abundance	CDR3aa	CDR3nt
15	TRBV5-1	NA	TRBJ2-7	NA	CASSLQGTAAYEQYF	TGCGCCAGCAGCTTGCAGGGAACGGCCGCCTACGAGCAGTACTTC
15	TRBV5-1	TRBD2	TRBJ2-1	many	CASSAGTRIGNEQFF	TGCGCCAGCAGCGCCGGGACTAGGATTGGCAATGAGCAGTTCTTC
15	TRBV10-1	NA	TRBJ2-3	many	CASSVSGAFTDTQYF	TGCGCCAGCAGTGTATCGGGGGCTTTTACAGATACGCAGTATTTT
15	TRBV6-1	TRBD1	TRBJ2-1	many	CASSRDRGSYNEQFF	TGCGCCAGCAGCCGGGACAGGGGGTCTTACAATGAGCAGTTCTTC
14	TRBV5-1	NA	TRBJ2-7	NA	CASSLPRDVYEQYF	TGCGCCAGCAGCTTGCCCAGGGACGTCTACGAGCAGTACTTC
16	TRBV24-1	TRBD1	TRBJ2-2	few	CATSELGQGDTGELFF	TGTGCCACCAGTGAACTGGGACAGGGAGACACCGGGGAGCTGTTTTTT
11	TRBV6-5	NA	TRBJ1-1	many	CASTGRTEAFF	TGTGCCAGCACGGGTCGCACTGAAGCTTTCTTT
11	TRBV5-1	NA	TRBJ1-2	few	CASSTEDGYTF	TGCGCCAGCAGCACCGAGGATGGCTACACCTTC
15	TRBV6-1	TRBD1	TRBJ2-3	many	CASTAQGAYADTQYF	TGTGCCAGCACCGCACAGGGGGCTTATGCAGATACGCAGTATTTT
13	TRBV18	NA	TRBJ2-5	many	CASSPLARETQYF	TGTGCCAGCTCACCATTGGCTCGGGAGACCCAGTACTTC
15	TRBV5-5	TRBD2	TRBJ2-7	few	CASSLAPSGGHEQYF	TGTGCCAGCAGCTTGGCGCCTAGCGGGGGCCACGAGCAGTACTTC
13	TRBV20-1	NA	TRBJ2-3	many	CSATLGGADTQYF	TGCAGTGCCACCTTGGGGGGAGCAGATACGCAGTATTTT
14	TRBV4-2	NA	TRBJ2-1	NA	CASRSSGARDEQFF	TGTGCCAGCAGAAGTAGCGGCGCCCGGGATGAGCAGTTCTTC
18	TRBV4-2	NA	TRBJ2-6	few	CASSQVARIFSGANVLTF	TGTGCCAGCAGCCAAGTGGCCAGGATCTTCTCTGGGGCCAACGTCCTGACTTTC
13	TRBV7-9	NA	TRBJ1-2	many	CASSALGAYGYTF	TGTGCCAGCAGCGCCCTAGGGGCGTATGGCTACACCTTC
14	TRBV4-1	NA	TRBJ2-7	NA	CASSPPQASYEQYF	TGCGCCAGCAGCCCGCCCCAGGCCTCCTACGAGCAGTACTTC
14	TRBV7-2	NA	TRBJ2-5	many	CASSLISGWETQYF	TGTGCCAGCAGCTTAATATCCGGCTGGGAGACCCAGTACTTC
15	TRBV27	TRBD2	TRBJ2-1	many	CASSLGLAGDDEQFF	TGTGCCAGCAGTTTGGGACTAGCGGGAGATGATGAGCAGTTCTTC
12	TRBV20-1	NA	TRBJ1-5	many	CSAGEGNQPQHF	TGCAGTGCGGGGGAGGGGAATCAGCCCCAGCATTTT
13	TRBV7-2	NA	TRBJ2-5	many	CASSFGGQETQYF	TGTGCCAGCAGCTTTGGGGGCCAAGAGACCCAGTACTTC
16	TRBV6-2/TRBV6-3	TRBD1	TRBJ2-7	many	CASSYDRGFSSYEQYF	TGTGCCAGCAGTTACGACAGGGGCTTCTCGTCCTACGAGCAGTACTTC
12	TRBV6-5	NA	TRBJ1-2	many	CASRAQVYGYTF	TGTGCCAGCAGAGCGCAGGTCTATGGCTACACCTTC
16	TRBV7-2	NA	TRBJ2-3	many	CASSWFGGQSTDTQYF	TGTGCCAGCAGTTGGTTTGGCGGTCAGAGCACAGATACGCAGTATTTT
15	TRBV12-3/TRBV12-4	NA	TRBJ2-3	many	CASSSPRRDTDTQYF	TGTGCCAGCAGTTCCCCGCGGCGGGACACAGATACGCAGTATTTT
14	TRBV5-1	TRBD1	TRBJ1-2	many	CASSLIGTDYGYTF	TGCGCCAGCAGCTTAATCGGGACAGACTATGGCTACACCTTC
15	TRBV18	NA	TRBJ2-1	many	CASSPYVRPNNEQFF	TGTGCCAGCTCACCTTATGTGCGCCCAAACAATGAGCAGTTCTTC
15	TRBV20-1	NA	TRBJ2-3	many	CSAKTIGQGTDTQYF	TGCAGTGCTAAAACAATAGGTCAGGGCACAGATACGCAGTATTTT
16	TRBV27	NA	TRBJ2-1	many	CASSWQARISYNEQFF	TGTGCCAGCAGTTGGCAGGCAAGAATCTCCTACAATGAGCAGTTCTTC
13	TRBV29-1	NA	TRBJ1-1	many	CSVFEQPNTEAFF	TGCAGCGTTTTTGAACAGCCGAACACTGAAGCTTTCTTT
14	TRBV28	TRBD1	TRBJ2-5	few	CASSTRQGRETQYF	TGTGCCAGCAGTACCCGACAGGGAAGAGAGACCCAGTACTTC
18	TRBV7-2	NA	TRBJ2-1	few	CASSFYGAGFSSYNEQFF	TGTGCCAGCAGCTTCTACGGGGCAGGCTTTAGCTCCTACAATGAGCAGTTCTTC
15	TRBV18	NA	TRBJ2-7	NA	CASSPKPRDSYEQYF	TGTGCCAGCTCACCAAAGCCCCGGGACTCCTACGAGCAGTACTTC
15	TRBV27	TRBD1	TRBJ1-5	many	CASSPGTVPYQPQHF	TGTGCCAGCAGTCCCGGGACAGTCCCCTATCAGCCCCAGCATTTT
14	TRBV20-1	NA	TRBJ1-3	NA	CSARDAGTGNTIYF	TGCAGTGCTAGAGACGCAGGGACTGGAAACACCATATATTTT
12	TRBV20-1	NA	TRBJ2-3	many	CSARGSTDTQYF	TGCAGCGCCAGGGGTAGCACAGATACGCAGTATTTT
13	TRBV20-1	NA	TRBJ2-7	many	CSARVQVRYEQYF	TGCAGTGCTAGAGTACAGGTTAGGTACGAGCAGTACTTC
18	TRBV4-2	NA	TRBJ1-6	many	CASSQPRELSSYNSPLHF	TGTGCCAGCAGCCAGCCTCGGGAATTGAGCTCCTATAATTCACCCCTCCACTTT
16	TRBV28	NA	TRBJ1-2	many	CASSFGSLTGGYGYTF	TGTGCCAGCAGTTTCGGGAGTTTAACAGGCGGCTATGGCTACACCTTC
16	TRBV18	TRBD1	TRBJ2-2	many	CASSPVGDRNTGELFF	TGTGCCAGCTCACCCGTGGGGGACAGGAACACCGGGGAGCTGTTTTTT
15	TRBV7-9	NA	TRBJ2-2	few	CASSLSPVVTGELFF	TGTGCCAGCAGCTTAAGTCCCGTGGTAACCGGGGAGCTGTTTTTT
13	TRBV27	NA	TRBJ2-7	many	CASRQGGSYEQYF	TGTGCCAGTAGGCAGGGCGGGTCCTACGAGCAGTACTTC
17	TRBV18	TRBD1	TRBJ1-2	many	CASSVNSPGTEPYGYTF	TGTGCCAGCTCGGTAAACAGTCCCGGGACAGAACCTTATGGCTACACCTTC
14	TRBV12-3/TRBV12-4	NA	TRBJ2-1	many	CASRGPGAYNEQFF	TGTGCCAGCAGGGGACCTGGGGCCTACAATGAGCAGTTCTTC
16	TRBV25-1	NA	TRBJ2-2	many	CASSDQRDKNTGELFF	TGTGCCAGCAGTGACCAAAGGGACAAGAACACCGGGGAGCTGTTTTTT
17	TRBV11-2	TRBD2	TRBJ2-1	NA	CASSLLPSGRASNEQFF	TGTGCCAGCAGCCTCCTCCCTAGCGGGAGGGCCTCGAATGAGCAGTTCTTC
14	TRBV12-3/TRBV12-4	NA	TRBJ2-1	many	CASTKYGAEDEQFF	TGTGCCAGCACCAAGTATGGGGCAGAGGATGAGCAGTTCTTC
14	TRBV4-2	NA	TRBJ2-1	many	CASSQDMSGKEQFF	TGTGCCAGCAGCCAAGATATGAGCGGAAAAGAGCAGTTCTTC
15	TRBV9	TRBD1	TRBJ1-3	many	CASSAQGANGNTIYF	TGTGCCAGCAGCGCACAGGGGGCAAATGGAAACACCATATATTTT
13	TRBV27	TRBD2	TRBJ2-1	NA	CASHPLAEDEQFF	TGTGCCAGCCACCCCCTAGCGGAAGATGAGCAGTTCTTC
14	TRBV20-1	TRBD2	TRBJ2-7	few	CSAQTSGRAYEQYF	TGCAGTGCCCAGACTAGCGGGAGGGCCTACGAGCAGTACTTC
14	TRBV11-2	NA	TRBJ1-2	many	CASSWGQGIYGYTF	TGTGCCAGCAGCTGGGGGCAAGGGATCTATGGCTACACCTTC
15	TRBV28	NA	TRBJ2-5	few	CASSLIIRSEETQYF	TGTGCCAGCAGTTTAATCATCCGCAGCGAGGAGACCCAGTACTTC
14	TRBV20-1	NA	TRBJ1-4	many	CSASSGADDEKLFF	TGCAGTGCTAGTTCTGGGGCTGACGATGAAAAACTGTTTTTT
15	TRBV18	NA	TRBJ2-3	NA	CASSPPARAADTQYF	TGTGCCAGCTCACCACCGGCCAGGGCGGCAGATACGCAGTATTTT